This T cell receptor beta chain stems from a study of blood T cell repertoires in COVID-19. Assay: immunoSEQ multiplex PCR; the TCRdb copy retains only in-frame clones and omits some. The sample carries about 180,000 clones, 81% recorded once. This CDR3 is built from 15 residues. With 0 bases clipped from V and 3 bases from J, the junction kept 3 bases outside the gene matches. CDR1 is SGHRS and CDR2 is YFSETQ in the germline V gene. The sequence came from a woman of 80 years or more with COVID-19, enrolled during active disease. The chain carries TRBV5-1 and TRBJ2-1; TRBD2 agrees at 7 bases. Sequenced sample: peripheral blood. The CDR3, as DNA: TGCGCCAGCAGCTTGGAACTAGCGTACTACAATGAGCAGTTCTTC. Translation gives CASSLELAYYNEQFF. The whole variable domain, remainder taken from reference TRBV5-1 and TRBJ2-1, is KAGVTQTPRYLIKTRGQQVTLSCSPISGHRSVSWYQQTPGQGLQFLFEYFSETQRNKGNFPGRFSGRQFSNSRSEMNVSTLELGDSALYLCASSLELAYYNEQFFGPGTRLTVL.